The next 7 T cell receptor beta chains were all read from a single sample in a study of T-cell reconstitution after alpha-beta-depleted transplantation in children. As it was prepared, the TCRbeta library received unique molecular identifiers. TCRdb used MiXCR to reprocess the PCR reads, holding one entry per CDR3 protein. The data hold hundreds of thousands of distinct CDR3 sequences, with approximately 32% observed a single time. This material consisted of PBMCs from the stem cell graft donor, taken from the stem cell graft. The receptors stem from a human donor who donated a stem cell graft to a child with aplastic anemia.

The chain recombines TRBV5-1 with TRBJ1-2; perhaps TRBD1 as D (5 bases). This CDR3 spans 15 amino acids. V was pared by 3 bases and J by 5 bases, with 17 bases between. Per germline, CDR1 SGHRS and CDR2 YFSETQ. CDR3 sequence (DNA): TGCGCCAGCAGCTCGGCCCGGCAGGGAGAGTATGGCTACACCTTC. It codes for CASSSARQGEYGYTF.

The chain recombines TRBV6-2 or TRBV6-3 with TRBJ2-4; D is ambiguous. This CDR3 contains 14 residues. Germline values: CDR1 MNHEY, CDR2 SVGEGT. Deletions cut 2 bases from V and 6 bases from J, with 11 bases between. CDR3: CASSYAADPNIQYF. CDR3 DNA sequence: TGTGCCAGCAGTTACGCCGCGGACCCAAACATTCAGTACTTC.

The CDR3 DNA is TGCGCCAGCAGCCAAGGACGGTCAGGCGGAAACACCTTC. It encodes CASSQGRSGGNTF. The V gene is TRBV4-1, the J gene TRBJ1-2, with D uncertain. The CDR3 contains 13 residues. Germline V gene sequence: CDR1 MGHRA, CDR2 YSYEKL. Trimming pared 1 base from V and 12 bases from J, leaving 15 bases between.

Only a few counts were recorded for this clonotype. The V call is TRBV6-2 or TRBV6-3, the J call TRBJ1-2; D not certain. Germline-derived CDR1 and CDR2 are MNHEY and SVGEGT. Trimming cost V 4 bases and J 0 bases, with 6 bases left between them. The CDR3 sequence is 13 residues long. CDR3 nucleotides: TGTGCCAGCAGTTTCACGACTAACTATGGCTACACCTTC. It yields the protein CASSFTTNYGYTF.

The chain links TRBV7-8 to TRBJ1-1, with a weak D call TRBD1 (6 bases). Germline V gives CDR1 SGHVS, CDR2 FQNEAQ. The ends were cut back, 1 base at V and 5 bases at J, with 23 bases in the middle. The CDR3 consists of 18 residues. CDR3 DNA sequence: TGTGCCAGCAGCTTAGAATTAGTCGGCAGGGGAATGCGGACTGAAGCTTTCTTT. Translation: CASSLELVGRGMRTEAFF.

The chain combines TRBV20-1 with TRBJ2-1; D ambiguous. V lost 2 bases, J lost 7 bases, and 9 bases lay in between. Germline lookup yields CDR1 DFQATT and CDR2 SNEGSKA (reference sequence). This CDR3 is built from 12 residues. CDR3 protein: CSARKQLNEQFF. The CDR3 DNA reads TGCAGTGCTAGAAAACAGTTAAATGAGCAGTTCTTC.

This clonotype was picked up many times. V and J are TRBV20-1 and TRBJ2-1; TRBD2 agrees at 7 bases. CDR1 is DFQATT and CDR2 is SNEGSKA in the germline V gene (reference sequence). The length of the CDR3 is 16 residues. J was trimmed by 0 bases and V by 3 bases; bases with no gene match: 8. CDR3 residues: CSARGIGGSSYNEQFF. The CDR3 DNA sequence: TGCAGTGCTAGGGGGATCGGCGGGAGCTCCTACAATGAGCAGTTCTTC.